Listed below are T cell receptor beta chains from one sample, sequenced in a study of CD8 T cells in ankylosing spondylitis. TCRdb redid the calling of the 5' RACE reads with MiXCR, one entry per CDR3 protein. Among approximately 340,000 distinct CDR3 sequences listed, roughly 14% were seen once. What was sequenced was blood, either unsorted or a sorted T cell fraction (not recorded which). These receptors were collected from a male donor with ankylosing spondylitis or in good health (not recorded which). Each CDR3 is given with its conserved first and last residue. A D gene is named only where the DNA matches it firmly. A clone size is listed for some rows: how often the clone was seen (once, few, many), or a class if it is expanded.

j_call | d_call | clone_size | v_call | cdr3_nt | cdr3_aa
TRBJ2-3 | . | few | TRBV11-2 | TGTGCCAGCAGCTTCGGCAGCGGTGGAGATACGCAGTATTTT | CASSFGSGGDTQYF
TRBJ2-2 | . | few | TRBV4-1 | TGCGCCAGCAGCCACGCTGGACCCCGGGGGAACACCGGGGAGCTGTTTTTT | CASSHAGPRGNTGELFF
TRBJ2-2 | TRBD1 | . | TRBV5-1 | TGCGCCAGCAGCTTGACCGGACAGGGCTCCACCGGGGAGCTGTTTTTT | CASSLTGQGSTGELFF
TRBJ2-5 | TRBD1 | . | TRBV4-1 | TGCGCCAGCAGCCAGACAGGGTTAGAGACCCAGTACTTC | CASSQTGLETQYF
TRBJ2-3 | . | . | TRBV7-9 | TGTGCCAGCAATAAGGATGGGGCAGATACGCAGTATTTT | CASNKDGADTQYF
TRBJ1-5 | . | few | TRBV29-1 | TGCAGCGCCGGAGGTGATAGCAATCAGCCCCAGCATTTT | CSAGGDSNQPQHF
TRBJ1-1 | . | few | TRBV18 | TGTGCCAGCTCACTGCAGGGCTTCACGAACACTGAAGCTTTCTTT | CASSLQGFTNTEAFF
TRBJ2-7 | . | few | TRBV2 | TGTGCCAGCAGTACGGCGCGGGGCGTTACCAACGAGCAGTACTTC | CASSTARGVTNEQYF
TRBJ2-3 | TRBD2 | many | TRBV7-6 | TGTGCCAGCAGCTTAGAGACTAGCGGCACGCAGTATTTT | CASSLETSGTQYF
TRBJ1-2 | . | many | TRBV12-3/TRBV12-4 | TGTGCCAGCAGTAGGGAGCAGGCATCCGGCTACACCTTC | CASSREQASGYTF
TRBJ1-5 | . | many | TRBV4-1 | TGCGCCAGCAGCCAAGATTGGGGGGGACAGCCCCAGCATTTT | CASSQDWGGQPQHF
TRBJ2-3 | . | few | TRBV12-3/TRBV12-4 | TGTGCCAGCAGACCCGGAGTGGGGAGCACAGATACGCAGTATTTT | CASRPGVGSTDTQYF
TRBJ2-3 | TRBD2 | few | TRBV15 | TGTGCCACCAGCAGGCGGGGGGAAACAGATACGCAGTATTTT | CATSRRGETDTQYF
TRBJ1-2 | TRBD1 | few | TRBV11-3 | TGTGCCAGCAGCCGACAGGGGGCTCGTGGCTACACCTTC | CASSRQGARGYTF
TRBJ2-7 | . | . | TRBV3-1 | TGTGCCAGCAGCCATGGAGGGGGAACCGCGTCTTTCTGGGAGCAGTACTTC | CASSHGGGTASFWEQYF
TRBJ2-7 | TRBD1 | . | TRBV19 | TGTGCCAGTCGATCCCGGACAGGGGGCTCCTACGAGCAGTACTTC | CASRSRTGGSYEQYF
TRBJ1-1 | TRBD1 | few | TRBV29-1 | TGCAGCGCTTTCGACAGGGCTGGAACTGAAGCTTTCTTT | CSAFDRAGTEAFF
TRBJ2-3 | . | few | TRBV5-1 | TGCGCCAGCAGCTTGGCAGGGCGGGTTGCAGATACGCAGTATTTT | CASSLAGRVADTQYF
TRBJ2-6 | TRBD1 | . | TRBV6-5 | TGTGCCAGCAGTTACCAGACAGGGAGCTCTGGGGCCAACGTCCTGACTTTC | CASSYQTGSSGANVLTF
TRBJ1-1 | TRBD1 | many | TRBV18 | TGTGCCAGCTCACTAAACAGGGGCACTGAAGCTTTCTTT | CASSLNRGTEAFF
TRBJ1-1 | . | few | TRBV20-1 | TGCAGTGCTTCGGGGGAGATTAACACTGAAGCTTTCTTT | CSASGEINTEAFF
TRBJ2-2 | . | many | TRBV5-1 | TGCGCCAGCAGCTTGGCGGGGGTTAACACCGGGGAGCTGTTTTTT | CASSLAGVNTGELFF
TRBJ1-1 | . | . | TRBV30 | TGTGCCTGGGACAGCCTCGACACTGAAGCTTTCTTT | CAWDSLDTEAFF
TRBJ2-7 | TRBD1 | . | TRBV3-1 | TGTGCCAGCAGCCAAGCTCCGGACAGGGAACGGTACTTC | CASSQAPDRERYF
TRBJ2-2 | . | few | TRBV6-6 | TGTGCCGAGAGGGGTGACACCGGGGAGCTGTTTTTT | CAERGDTGELFF
TRBJ1-3 | . | many | TRBV30 | TGTGCCTGGAGGGGGGTATCCCCTGGAAACACCATATATTTT | CAWRGVSPGNTIYF
TRBJ2-3 | . | . | TRBV3-1 | TGTGCCAGCACCCCAGGAACAGGGCTTATAACAGATACGCAGTATTTT | CASTPGTGLITDTQYF
TRBJ2-5 | . | . | TRBV7-2 | TGTGCCAGCAGCTTACATGGGCGGTCTCAAGAGACCCAGTACTTC | CASSLHGRSQETQYF
TRBJ2-1 | TRBD2 | many | TRBV29-1 | TGCAGCGGAGCTAGCGGGAGCTCCTACAATGAGCAGTTCTTC | CSGASGSSYNEQFF
TRBJ2-1 | . | many | TRBV7-2 | TGTGCCACCCTGGGGAGCTCCTACAATGAGCAGTTCTTC | CATLGSSYNEQFF
TRBJ2-1 | . | . | TRBV18 | TGTGCCAGCTCACCTAATCAAAACAATGAGCAGTTCTTC | CASSPNQNNEQFF
TRBJ2-1 | . | . | TRBV5-1 | TGCGCCAGCAGCTTTATGGAGCGGTCGAGCTCCTACAATGAGCAGTTCTTC | CASSFMERSSSYNEQFF
TRBJ2-7 | . | . | TRBV6-5 | TGTGCCAGCTCGGGGCTTTACGAGCAGTACTTC | CASSGLYEQYF
TRBJ2-1 | . | . | TRBV12-3/TRBV12-4 | TGTGCCAGCAGCAAGGACAGTAGCTCCTACAATGAGCAGTTCTTC | CASSKDSSSYNEQFF
TRBJ2-2 | TRBD2 | many | TRBV3-1 | TGTGCCAGCAGCCCTCGGACTAGCCTGAACACCGGGGAGCTGTTTTTT | CASSPRTSLNTGELFF
TRBJ2-3 | TRBD1 | . | TRBV12-3/TRBV12-4 | TGTGCCAGCGGAACAGGGGATGCAGATACGCAGTATTTT | CASGTGDADTQYF
TRBJ2-4 | . | . | TRBV11-2 | TGTGCCAGCAGCACCCCTTTAAAAAACATTCAGTACTTC | CASSTPLKNIQYF
TRBJ2-7 | . | few | TRBV7-2 | TGTGCCAGCAGCTTAGAAATTGGCGTGCCCACCTACGAGCAGTACTTC | CASSLEIGVPTYEQYF
TRBJ1-4 | . | few | TRBV10-1 | TGCGCCAGCAGTGAGAAGAGAACTAATGAAAAACTGTTTTTT | CASSEKRTNEKLFF
TRBJ2-3 | . | . | TRBV4-2 | TGTGCCAGCAGCCAAGATGGGACCAGCACAGATACGCAGTATTTT | CASSQDGTSTDTQYF
TRBJ1-1 | . | . | TRBV3-1 | TGTGCCAGCAGCCAAGATGGGAATTTGGGACAAAAGAACACTGAAGCTTTCTTT | CASSQDGNLGQKNTEAFF
TRBJ2-5 | . | few | TRBV5-1 | TGCGCCACCTCTAAAGGGACGGGGGTTCGCCAAGAGACCCAGTACTTC | CATSKGTGVRQETQYF
TRBJ2-1 | TRBD2 | few | TRBV3-1 | TGTGCCAGCAGCCTGGCTAGCGGGAGGAATGAGCAGTTCTTC | CASSLASGRNEQFF
TRBJ2-7 | TRBD2 | . | TRBV30 | TGTGCCTGGGTCCTAGGGACTAGCGGGAAGCAGTACTTC | CAWVLGTSGKQYF
TRBJ1-3 | . | few | TRBV12-5 | TGTGCTAGTGGGCCCATGCCGGCAAACACCATATATTTT | CASGPMPANTIYF
TRBJ2-7 | . | . | TRBV5-1 | TGCGCCAGCCCATTCCCGATAGCGGAGCACTACGAGCAGTACTTC | CASPFPIAEHYEQYF
TRBJ2-7 | . | few | TRBV4-2 | TGTGCCAGCAGCCAAGAACCAGCGGCCCCATACGAGCAGTACTTC | CASSQEPAAPYEQYF
TRBJ2-1 | . | . | TRBV5-1 | TGCGCCAGCAGCCCAAGCGGAGCGGTCGGGAATGAGCAGTTCTTC | CASSPSGAVGNEQFF
TRBJ2-7 | TRBD1 | few | TRBV25-1 | TGTGCCAGCAGCCGGGACAGGGGGTTCTACGAGCAGTACTTC | CASSRDRGFYEQYF